These T cell receptor beta chains were read from a single sample in a study of T cell responses to AZD1222 COVID-19 vaccine. Produced via immunoSEQ multiplex PCR; TCRdb's table is partial and in-frame only. The sample comprises just over 150,000 clones, 90% to 95% of which are singletons, and over 1.2% rests with the top ten. Sequenced material: peripheral blood, taken 28 days after the second AZD1222 dose. The receptors here all came from an adult who received the AZD1222 COVID-19 vaccine. The CDR3 runs from the conserved cysteine through the conserved F or W. Each record gives: D gene, J gene, clone size, V gene, CDR3 DNA, CDR3 protein. D genes are given only for firm matches. The size field is filled for only some rows; it gives once, few, many or a size class.

d_gene: TRBD1; j_gene: TRBJ2-5; abundance: NA; v_gene: TRBV28; CDR3nt: TGTGCCAGCAGCTCCGGGACAGGGCCTCAAGAGACCCAGTACTTC; CDR3aa: CASSSGTGPQETQYF
d_gene: TRBD2; j_gene: TRBJ2-1; abundance: NA; v_gene: TRBV6-4; CDR3nt: TGTGCCAGCAGTGACTCCGGGGGGGCCTACAATGAGCAGTTCTTC; CDR3aa: CASSDSGGAYNEQFF
d_gene: TRBD1; j_gene: TRBJ1-1; abundance: NA; v_gene: TRBV5-6; CDR3nt: TGTGCCAGCAGCTTACCCGGGACAGGCACTGAAGCTTTCTTT; CDR3aa: CASSLPGTGTEAFF
d_gene: TRBD1; j_gene: TRBJ1-2; abundance: NA; v_gene: TRBV27; CDR3nt: TGTGCCAGCAGGCCGGGACAGAGGTCGGAGGGCTACACCTTC; CDR3aa: CASRPGQRSEGYTF
d_gene: NA; j_gene: TRBJ1-1; abundance: NA; v_gene: TRBV10-2; CDR3nt: TGCGCCAGCAGTGAGTTAATGCAGGTGGGGGCTTTCTTT; CDR3aa: CASSELMQVGAFF
d_gene: NA; j_gene: TRBJ2-5; abundance: NA; v_gene: TRBV14; CDR3nt: TGTGCCAGCAGCCCCCGGGGGGACAGAACTGGGGAGACCCAGTACTTC; CDR3aa: CASSPRGDRTGETQYF
d_gene: TRBD2; j_gene: TRBJ2-5; abundance: NA; v_gene: TRBV7-8; CDR3nt: TGTGCCAGCAGCCCCTCCGGGAGGTCCCAGTACTTC; CDR3aa: CASSPSGRSQYF
d_gene: TRBD1; j_gene: TRBJ1-1; abundance: NA; v_gene: TRBV6-5; CDR3nt: TGTGCCAGCAGTTTATCGGACAGGCGGTTCGAAGCTTTCTTT; CDR3aa: CASSLSDRRFEAFF
d_gene: TRBD2; j_gene: TRBJ2-3; abundance: NA; v_gene: TRBV4-1; CDR3nt: TGCGCCAGCAGCCGTAGGGCTAGCGGTAGCACAGATACGCAGTATTTT; CDR3aa: CASSRRASGSTDTQYF
d_gene: TRBD1; j_gene: TRBJ2-1; abundance: once; v_gene: TRBV6-2/TRBV6-3; CDR3nt: TGTGCCAGCAGTCTTTACAGGGGTGTTGAGCAGTTCTTC; CDR3aa: CASSLYRGVEQFF
d_gene: TRBD1; j_gene: TRBJ2-7; abundance: NA; v_gene: TRBV7-9; CDR3nt: TGTGCCAGCAGCTCCCGAGCCGGGACAGGGCACTACGAGCAGTACTTC; CDR3aa: CASSSRAGTGHYEQYF
d_gene: NA; j_gene: TRBJ1-4; abundance: NA; v_gene: TRBV28; CDR3nt: TGTGCCAGCAGTCGATACACAGGGTTTGAAACTAATGAAAAACTGTTTTTT; CDR3aa: CASSRYTGFETNEKLFF
d_gene: NA; j_gene: TRBJ2-2; abundance: NA; v_gene: TRBV14; CDR3nt: TGTGCCAGCAGCCAAGCGAACTCGAACACCGGGGAGCTGTTTTTT; CDR3aa: CASSQANSNTGELFF